These 15 T cell receptor beta chains originate from one sample sequenced in a study of blood T cell repertoires in COVID-19. Assay used: immunoSEQ multiplex PCR; TCRdb lists only in-frame clones, some missing. The sample records approximately 97,000 clones, approximately 81% being singletons. Sequenced sample: peripheral blood. Receptors originate from a man in his 60s with acute or convalescent COVID-19.

This clone was picked up many times. This chain links TRBV3-1 (or the pseudogene TRBV3-2) with TRBJ1-2; maybe TRBD1 (5 bases). The CDR3 consists of 13 residues. V was trimmed by 1 base and J by 7 bases, leaving 10 bases between them. CDR1 is LGHDT, CDR2 YNNKEL, per germline (reference sequence). The CDR3 sequence is CASSQVIGGGYTF. In nucleotides, the CDR3 is TGTGCCAGCAGCCAAGTAATCGGGGGTGGCTACACCTTC.

V gene TRBV10-3 combines with J gene TRBJ1-6; D gene unclear. Trimming stripped 11 bases from V and 0 bases from J, with 14 bases between. CDR3 size: 15 residues. In germline, CDR1 is ENHRY, CDR2 SYGVKD. The CDR3 loop is CASSRLSSYNSPLHF. The CDR3 DNA reads as TGTGCCTCAAGTCGACTTAGCTCCTATAATTCACCCCTCCACTTT.

The rearrangement links TRBV9 to TRBJ2-7; TRBD1 matches at 10 bases. Trimming cost V 3 bases and J 7 bases; bases outside gene matches: 10. The CDR3 covers 15 residues. Germline assignment: CDR1 SGDLS and CDR2 YYNGEE. The CDR3 DNA is TGTGCCAGCAGCGGCCAGACAGGGGGCGGAGAAGAGCAGTACTTC. Protein: CASSGQTGGGEEQYF.

The count of this clone is one. The rearrangement joins TRBV5-6 to TRBJ2-7; TRBD2 agrees at 7 bases. Trimming at V came to 0 bases and at J to 5 bases, leaving 8 bases not matched to a gene. This CDR3 is 15 amino acids long. In germline, CDR1 is SGHDT, CDR2 YYEEEE. The CDR3 DNA reads TGTGCCAGCAGCTTGGTTTGGCGGGAGCTTGACGAGCAGTACTTC. Translated, it gives CASSLVWRELDEQYF.

This clone occurred once. The V call is TRBV6-5, the J call TRBJ1-5, with D perhaps matching TRBD1 (6 bases). V was pared by 7 bases and J by 3 bases, with 10 bases between. CDR3 length: 13 residues. Germline assignment: CDR1 MNHEY and CDR2 SVGAGI. This CDR3 reads CASNNRANQPQHF. CDR3 coding DNA: TGTGCCAGCAACAACAGGGCCAATCAGCCCCAGCATTTT.

This clone showed up many times. The rearrangement uses TRBV6-9 and TRBJ2-7; a weak D match, TRBD2 (5 bases). Looked up from germline, CDR1 is MNHGY and CDR2 is SVAAGI. V was cut by 11 bases and J by 4 bases, with 12 bases left in between. The length of the CDR3 is 11 residues. In DNA form, the CDR3 reads TGTGCCCCCCCGGGGTGTTACGAGCAGTACTTC. This gives the protein CAPPGCYEQYF.

The rearrangement joins TRBV9 to TRBJ1-2; possible D gene TRBD1, 5 bases. With 3 bases removed from V and 10 bases from J, the gap between germline ends came to 16 bases. Germline CDR1 and CDR2: SGDLS and YYNGEE. The CDR3 runs to 13 residues. The CDR3 nucleotides read TGTGCCAGCAGCGCCCAAGGTCCCGGACACTACACCTTC. The encoded protein is CASSAQGPGHYTF.

V and J are TRBV5-4 and TRBJ2-3; 7 bases agree with TRBD1. Trimming at V came to 0 bases and at J to 5 bases, leaving 3 bases not matched to a gene. The CDR3 is 14 amino acids. CDR1 and CDR2 from the germline V gene are SGHNT and YYREEE (reference sequence). The CDR3 DNA reads as TGTGCCAGCAGCTTGGACAGGGGTGGAGATACGCAGTATTTT. Translated: CASSLDRGGDTQYF.

The chain uses TRBV5-1 and TRBJ2-5; D uncertain. The CDR3 is made up of 14 amino acids. CDR1 is SGHRS and CDR2 is YFSETQ in the germline V gene. V shed 1 base and J shed 2 bases, with 9 bases lying between them. CDR3 DNA: TGCGCCAGCAGCTTGCGCCAGGCACAAGAGACCCAGTACTTC. Translation: CASSLRQAQETQYF.

Written as DNA, the CDR3 is TGTGCCAGCACACTAGACGGGGGGGCCCTTCAGCCCCAGCATTTT. This gives the protein CASTLDGGALQPQHF. The V gene is TRBV6-6, the J gene TRBJ1-5; possibly TRBD1 for D (6 bases). Germline assignment: CDR1 MNHNY and CDR2 SVGAGI (reference sequence). Trimming took off 7 bases at V and 6 bases at J, with 19 bases between the two ends. This CDR3 has 15 amino acids.

This sequence joins TRBV7-2 and TRBJ1-3; TRBD1 is a possible D gene (6 bases). The germline V and J ends were trimmed by 5 bases and 4 bases, with 12 bases remaining between them. This CDR3 has 14 amino acids. Germline values: CDR1 SGHTA, CDR2 FQGNSA. The CDR3 nucleotides are TGTGCCAGCAGCGCGGGCGGACAGGGAAACACCATATATTTT. It encodes CASSAGGQGNTIYF.

The gene calls are TRBV3-1 (or the pseudogene TRBV3-2) and TRBJ1-1; no reliable D call. The V and J ends lost 6 bases and 5 bases respectively, with 16 bases between them. The CDR3 is 14 residues long. Germline CDR1 LGHDT, CDR2 YNNKEL (reference sequence). The CDR3 coding sequence is TGTGCCAGCAGTCCCACGGGGTTGGAGACTGAAGCTTTCTTT. This gives the protein CASSPTGLETEAFF.

The chain is built from TRBV27 and TRBJ1-1; 7 bases are shared with TRBD1. V shed 0 bases and J 5 bases; nucleotides not matched to a gene: 9. This CDR3 is 16 amino acids long. Per the germline V gene, CDR1 is MNHEY and CDR2 is SMNVEV (reference sequence). DNA of the CDR3: TGTGCCAGCAGTTTATCGGCAGGGGGAGTTGTTACTGAAGCTTTCTTT. This codes for CASSLSAGGVVTEAFF.

The genes are TRBV4-1 and TRBJ1-5, with D possibly being TRBD1 (5 bases). The CDR3 covers 14 residues. Looked up from germline, CDR1 is MGHRA and CDR2 is YSYEKL. V was pared by 1 base and J by 10 bases, with 14 bases between. In DNA, the CDR3 is TGCGCCAGCAGCCAAGGCCCAGGGTTTTATCCCCAGCATTTT. Protein: CASSQGPGFYPQHF.

J is TRBJ1-1 and V is TRBV18; TRBD1 matches at 9 bases. CDR3 length: 15 amino acids. J lost 0 bases, V lost 6 bases, and 5 bases had no gene match. Germline V CDR1 and CDR2: KGHSH, LQKENI. CDR3: CASSRGQGMNTEAFF. The DNA of the CDR3 is TGTGCCAGCTCCCGAGGACAGGGGATGAACACTGAAGCTTTCTTT.